This T cell receptor (beta chain) originates from a study of regulatory T cells in long-lasting Graves disease (TCRdb year 2021). Some background on the complete study: Newly diagnosed Graves' disease patients had taken antithyroid drugs for less than 3 months. TCR sequencing covered roughly 13 persistent and approximately 20 newly diagnosed Graves' disease patients, about 35 samples in total. This study used TCR sequencing and RNA sequencing of peripheral blood to compare persistent Graves' disease patients against newly diagnosed Graves' disease patients. The study was registered as a clinical trial and conducted in China.

Study-level results and caveats: Persistent patients shared more public clonotypes among themselves (2,741) than newly diagnosed patients did (more than 950). The authors acknowledged the small sample size as a limitation that may reduce accuracy. Only peripheral blood was studied, because thyroid tissue, the primary lesion, was inaccessible. Persistent disease showed preferential use of TRBV28, TRBJ1-2 and TRBJ2-5, whereas newly diagnosed disease favored TRBV20-1 and TRBJ2-1. Sequencing and analysis were restricted to the TCR beta chain. Compared with newly diagnosed patients, patients with persistent Graves' disease had lower TCR Shannon entropy and fewer highly expanded clones, which suggests clonal expansion.

The protocol used for the library was multiplex PCR. The sequencing machine was an Illumina HiSeq 4000. CDR3 regions were amplified by Arm-PCR with iRepertoire HTBI primers to construct TCR beta libraries. Gel purification was performed on PCR products prior to sequencing. The authors' pipeline ran thus. A total of 62 TRBV and more than twelve TRBJ segments were identified across samples and were used for gene usage analysis of CDR3 amino acid clonotypes. COPE and FqMerger were used to merge the filtered high-quality paired reads into contigs. BLAST was used to align contigs to IMGT TRBV, TRBD and TRBJ reference genes, with CDR3 defined following IMGT. Any clonotype with a frequency above 0.1% was classified as a highly expanded clone. Shannon entropy served as the measure of repertoire diversity, while the Gini coefficient captured V-J evenness. Public clonotypes were defined as clonotypes shared by more than one individual. In-frame beta chains were kept once TCRdb had trimmed the public reads at Q25 with fastp and called clones with MiXCR. Each CDR3 protein gets just one entry, which takes the most common genes and DNA from the rows behind it. In this record, the V and J calls reflect TCRdb's handling and not the investigators' own analysis. This sample is represented by 500,000 to 700,000 distinct CDR3 sequences; 16% of them were singletons. Together, the top ten hold about 18% of the sample.

The CDR3 holds 13 amino acids from the cysteine to the phenylalanine. The CDR3 DNA has 39 bases and is translated from base 1. Trimming removed 3 bases from V and 3 bases from J, leaving 9 bases between the germline ends. CDR1 and CDR2 are read off the germline V gene as MNHEY and SVGAGI. Interpreted using the paper, the time point label stands for: newly diagnosed GD, antithyroid drugs for less than 3 months. For both TCR sequencing and RNA sequencing, RNA was extracted from PBMCs using TRIzol. The diagnosis of Graves' disease was made according to American Thyroid Association guidelines. The patients came from an endocrinology department in Xi'an, China. Each patient gave 9 to 10 milliliters of peripheral blood, collected in an EDTA anticoagulant tube. Ficoll Paque Plus density gradient separation was used to isolate PBMCs, and no additional T cell sorting was done. An Agilent 2100 Bioanalyzer and agarose gel were used to assess RNA quality, and a NanoDrop 2000 was used to measure RNA concentration.

This clonotype was detected ten times or more. What this receptor recognizes is not known. No quality values exist for individual bases; no much larger clone is one base distant. These data also formed part of another study, on T cells in Graves' hyperthyroidism and ophthalmopathy. That second report states: Stable Graves' hyperthyroidism was defined as no progression to ophthalmopathy during 18 months of follow-up. The hyperthyroidism patients were between 18 and 65 years old and newly diagnosed, with a disease duration of less than 2 months. Exclusion was applied to patients with uncontrolled infections, other autoimmune diseases, pregnancy or lactation. Diagnoses were established on the basis of clinical symptoms, serum thyroxine and TRAb, thyroid ultrasound, and orbital computed tomography. The first round of RT-PCR for the TCR CDR3 was performed with the HTBI primer set and the Qiagen OneStep RT-PCR kit. Blood samples also contained most of the expanded thyroid clonotypes (frequency above 0.001), which suggests that blood repertoires may reflect thyroid immune responses. A model built on a 13 V-J signature distinguished ophthalmopathy from stable hyperthyroidism, reaching roughly 88% sensitivity and 81.08% specificity in cross-validation and 80%/75% in testing. In validation, progression to ophthalmopathy was predicted by the model with roughly 71% sensitivity and 72.22% specificity, a median of approximately 6.5 months before onset. To identify distinguishing TCR V-J signatures, a discovery cohort of 90 to 100 patients was used, comprising fewer than 45 with Graves' ophthalmopathy and around 57 with stable Graves' hyperthyroidism. Prospective prediction of ophthalmopathy was tested in an independent validation cohort of approximately 19 hyperthyroidism patients and 17 patients who later progressed to ophthalmopathy. The roughly 94 discovery patients were randomly split 7:3 into training and test sets. In six Graves' hyperthyroidism patients, the study also compared T-cell repertoires from thyroid tissue with T-cell repertoires from blood. After blood sampling, hyperthyroidism patients were treated with methimazole at a starting dose of 30 mg daily, and ophthalmopathy patients were treated with high-dose intravenous methylprednisolone. Libraries were constructed in a second round of multiplex PCR, after which size selection and purification were carried out. The libraries were sequenced on an Illumina HiSeq2000 using paired-end 100 bp reads. SOAPnuke was used to process the raw data, throwing out any read that contained adapters or uncalled bases, had a mean Phred below 15, or lacked an exact constant-primer or identifier match. COPE v1.2.5 was used to merge high-quality paired reads, and clonotypes were defined as unique nucleotide sequences. MiTCR v1.1 was used to align clonotypes to the IMGT TRBV, TRBD and TRBJ reference segments. The analysis was restricted to V-J combinations with a frequency above 0.0001, which together covered 99% to 99.2% of the repertoires. A TCS score was defined as the ratio between F50 (clonal expansion) and ExV (chaos), using BLOSUM62-based TCRdist between CDR3 peptides within each V-J. Welch's t-statistics and random forest reduced 500 to 550 V-J features to roughly 13, which were used in a naive Bayes classifier (R e1071). No statistical method was used to set the sample size in advance, and investigators knew the group allocation. The paper reports TCR Vbeta CDR3 sequencing of over 130 peripheral blood samples: around 45 ophthalmopathy, roughly 74 hyperthyroidism and 17 progressor patients.

Sequencing used peripheral blood mononuclear cells (PBMCs), obtained at new diagnosis, from a patient treated with antithyroid drugs. The clonotype was recovered from a woman in her 30s with Graves disease. Donor details come from another sample of the same person, matched by shared clones. The V and J segments used are TRBV6-5 and TRBJ2-7; the D gene identity is not certain. The CDR3 sequence is CASSYGAVYEQYF. The sequenced DNA is TGTGCCAGCAGTTATGGTGCGGTCTACGAGCAGTACTTC.